This T cell receptor (beta chain) was sequenced in a study of blood T cell repertoires in COVID-19. Some clones are missing from TCRdb's copy, which holds only in-frame ones; the method was immunoSEQ multiplex PCR. This table holds 90,000 to 100,000 clones, about 80% found once. CDR1 and CDR2 (germline): SGHVS, FNYEAQ. The CDR3 is 15 amino acids. The ends were cut back, 1 base at V and 3 bases at J, with 9 bases in the middle. This receptor was taken from a man aged 55 to 69 with acute or convalescent COVID-19. The rearrangement joins TRBV7-6 to TRBJ2-2; weak D call: TRBD2 (5 bases). Material for sequencing was peripheral blood. This CDR3 is CASSLGRGYTGELFF. The CDR3 DNA reads as TGTGCCAGCAGCTTAGGACGCGGGTACACCGGGGAGCTGTTTTTT.